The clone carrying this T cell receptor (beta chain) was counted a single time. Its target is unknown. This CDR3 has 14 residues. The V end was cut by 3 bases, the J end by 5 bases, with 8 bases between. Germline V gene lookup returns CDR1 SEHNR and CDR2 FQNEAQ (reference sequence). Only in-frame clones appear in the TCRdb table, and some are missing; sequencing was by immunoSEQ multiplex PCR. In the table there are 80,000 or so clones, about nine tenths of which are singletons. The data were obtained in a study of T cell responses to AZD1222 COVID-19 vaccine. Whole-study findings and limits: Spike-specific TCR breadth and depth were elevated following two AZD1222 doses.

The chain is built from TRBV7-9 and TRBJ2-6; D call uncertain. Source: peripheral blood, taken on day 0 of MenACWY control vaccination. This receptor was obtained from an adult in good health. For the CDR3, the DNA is TGTGCCAGCAGCTTGGTGGGGAGGGCCAACGTCCTGACTTTC. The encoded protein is CASSLVGRANVLTF. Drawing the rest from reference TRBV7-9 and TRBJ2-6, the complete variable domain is DTGVSQNPRHKITKRGQNVTFRCDPISEHNRLYWYRQTLGQGPEFLTYFQNEAQLEKSRLLSDRFSAERPKGSFSTLEIQRTEQGDSAMYLCASSLVGRANVLTFGAGSRLTVL.